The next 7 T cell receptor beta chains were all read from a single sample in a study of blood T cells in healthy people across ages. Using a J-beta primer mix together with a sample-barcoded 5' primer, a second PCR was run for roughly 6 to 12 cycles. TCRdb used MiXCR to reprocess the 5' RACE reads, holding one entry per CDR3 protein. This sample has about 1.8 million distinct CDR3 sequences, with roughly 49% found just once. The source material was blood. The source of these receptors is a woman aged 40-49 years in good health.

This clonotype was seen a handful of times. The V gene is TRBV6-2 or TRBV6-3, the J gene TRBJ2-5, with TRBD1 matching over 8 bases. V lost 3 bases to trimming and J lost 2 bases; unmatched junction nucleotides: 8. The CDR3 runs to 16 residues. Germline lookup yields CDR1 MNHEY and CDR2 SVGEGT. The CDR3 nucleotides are TGTGCCAGCAGTTATATGACAGGGGTGGTACAAGAGACCCAGTACTTC. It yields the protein CASSYMTGVVQETQYF.

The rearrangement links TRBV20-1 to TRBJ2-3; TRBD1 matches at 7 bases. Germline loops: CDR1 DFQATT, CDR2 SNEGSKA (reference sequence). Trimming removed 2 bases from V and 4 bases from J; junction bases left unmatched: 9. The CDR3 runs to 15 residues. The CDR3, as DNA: TGCAGTGCTAGAAGAACAGGGGCATTCCCAGATACGCAGTATTTT. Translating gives CSARRTGAFPDTQYF.

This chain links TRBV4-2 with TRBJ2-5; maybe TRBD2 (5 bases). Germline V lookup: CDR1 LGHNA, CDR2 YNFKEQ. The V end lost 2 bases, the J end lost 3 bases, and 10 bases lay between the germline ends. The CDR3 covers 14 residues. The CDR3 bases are TGTGCCAGCAGCCAAAGACTACTAGAAGAGACCCAGTACTTC. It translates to CASSQRLLEETQYF.

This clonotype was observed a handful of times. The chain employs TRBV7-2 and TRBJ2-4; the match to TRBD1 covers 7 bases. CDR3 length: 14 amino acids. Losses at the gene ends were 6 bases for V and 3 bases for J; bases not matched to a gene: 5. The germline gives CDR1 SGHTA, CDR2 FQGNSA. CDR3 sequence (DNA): TGTGCCAGCAGTAAAACAGGGGTCAAAAACATTCAGTACTTC. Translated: CASSKTGVKNIQYF.

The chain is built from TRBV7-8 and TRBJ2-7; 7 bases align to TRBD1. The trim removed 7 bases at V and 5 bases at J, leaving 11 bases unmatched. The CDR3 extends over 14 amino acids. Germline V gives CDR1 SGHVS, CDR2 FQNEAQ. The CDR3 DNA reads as TGTGCCAGCACCCTAATGACGACAGGGCACGAGCAGTACTTC. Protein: CASTLMTTGHEQYF.

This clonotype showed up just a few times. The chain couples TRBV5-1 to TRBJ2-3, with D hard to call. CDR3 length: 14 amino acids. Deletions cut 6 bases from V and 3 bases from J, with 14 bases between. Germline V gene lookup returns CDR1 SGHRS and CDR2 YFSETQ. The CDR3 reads CASKSRPGTDTQYF. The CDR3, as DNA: TGCGCCAGCAAGTCTCGGCCGGGTACAGATACGCAGTATTTT. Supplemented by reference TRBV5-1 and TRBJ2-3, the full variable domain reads KAGVTQTPRYLIKTRGQQVTLSCSPISGHRSVSWYQQTPGQGLQFLFEYFSETQRNKGNFPGRFSGRQFSNSRSEMNVSTLELGDSALYLCASKSRPGTDTQYFGPGTRLTVL.

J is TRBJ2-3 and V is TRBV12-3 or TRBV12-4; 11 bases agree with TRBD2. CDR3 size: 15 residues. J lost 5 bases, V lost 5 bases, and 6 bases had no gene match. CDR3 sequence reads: CASSQELAGVDTQYF. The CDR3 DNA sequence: TGTGCCAGCAGTCAAGAACTAGCGGGGGTAGATACGCAGTATTTT.